This entry concerns a single TCR beta chain. As processed by the authors: Reference gene primers were amplified, and this amplification served to estimate nucleated cell counts. Clones were read by immunoSEQ multiplex PCR, and TCRdb kept only the in-frame ones, dropping some. V and J calls plus clone size are reproduced from that table; the DNA served to infer D and trimming. Among 150,000 to 200,000 clones listed, nearly 90% were seen once. Trimming pared 7 bases from V and 4 bases from J, leaving 19 bases between. Germline CDR1 is SGHVS and CDR2 is FQNEAQ. The CDR3 is 16 residues long. This specimen comes from a study of blood T cell repertoires in COVID-19. About the research overall: In each case, the material was cDNA or gDNA derived from T cells, B-cell-depleted T cells, or PBMCs.

Sequencing input: peripheral blood. The rearrangement joins TRBV7-8 to TRBJ1-4; possible D gene TRBD1, 5 bases. The receptor was isolated from a man between 18 and 35 years old who had recovered from COVID-19. CDR3 in amino acids: CASTWLGAMGNEKLFF. The DNA of the CDR3 is TGTGCCAGCACCTGGCTAGGGGCCATGGGTAATGAAAAACTGTTTTTT.